The present entry profiles one T cell receptor (beta chain) with its context. Its antigen remains unidentified. With the read ending 3 residues before the CDR3 end, the germline J gene is used to fill in that end. The sample is drawn from a study of T cells in women clearing cervical HPV infection. Whole-study context: Cases were women with histologically confirmed HPV16-related CIN3 or worse, including 2 invasive cancers. Case blood drawn at lesion detection; control blood after infection cleared. For cases, blood was sampled a median about 140 days after lesion detection, interquartile range roughly 80 to 200 days.

The assay was immunoSEQ multiplex PCR, and TCRdb's table has in-frame clones only and misses some. This sample's table has tens of thousands of clones. This CDR3 is 13 amino acids long. V dropped 5 bases and J dropped 6 bases, with 12 bases sitting between them. Looked up from germline, CDR1 is PRHDT and CDR2 is FYEKMQ (reference sequence). Study-level points and caveats: Cases carried less TRBV6-7 than controls: 0.11% versus 0.16%.

This chain links TRBV13 with TRBJ2-3; weak D call: TRBD2 (6 bases). Sequenced sample: blood buffy coat. The receptor was isolated from a woman aged 18-69 years with a cervical HPV16 infection that either progressed to CIN3+ or cleared (not recorded which). The CDR3 protein is CASSPGGLDTQYF. The sequenced part of the CDR3 DNA is TGTGCCAGCAGCCCAGGAGGGTTGGATACG.